A single sample gave rise to the 12 T cell receptor beta chains below, sequenced in a study of OX40 agonist ivuxolimab in advanced cancers. Assay: immunoSEQ multiplex PCR; the TCRdb copy retains only in-frame clones and omits some. The sample consists of fewer than 95,000 clones, 65% to 90% of them appearing once. The starting material was CD4+ or CD8+ T cells sorted from blood, obtained in a trial of the OX40 agonist ivuxolimab. The receptors stem from an adult with an advanced solid tumor such as melanoma, head and neck, liver or kidney cancer.

The genes are TRBV5-6 and TRBJ1-2; 11 positions agree with TRBD1. V trimming: 4 bases; J trimming: 8 bases; junction bases outside the gene matches: 7. The CDR3 totals 14 residues. From germline, CDR1 is SGHDT and CDR2 YYEEEE. The CDR3 region is CASSLRTGGRGYTF. CDR3 DNA sequence: TGTGCCAGCAGCCTGCGGACAGGGGGCAGGGGCTACACCTTC.

This sequence joins TRBV7-3 and TRBJ2-1; possibly TRBD1 or TRBD2 for D (5 bases each). The CDR3 is 15 amino acids. Germline values: CDR1 SGHTA, CDR2 FQGTGA. V lost 2 bases and J 9 bases, leaving 17 bases between the germline ends. CDR3 region: CASSLHGTVETEQFF. In DNA, the CDR3 is TGTGCCAGCAGCTTACATGGGACCGTTGAGACTGAGCAGTTCTTC. The full variable domain, in which reference TRBV7-3 and TRBJ2-1 provide the parts outside the CDR3, is GAGVSQTPSNKVTEKGKYVELRCDPISGHTALYWYRQSLGQGPEFLIYFQGTGAADDSGLPNDRFFAVRPEGSVSTLKIQRTERGDSAVYLCASSLHGTVETEQFFGPGTRLTVL.

This clone was found once. The rearrangement uses TRBV11-2 and TRBJ2-7, with D hard to call. The CDR3 is made up of 11 amino acids. Germline CDR1 is SGHAT and CDR2 is FQNNGV. V was trimmed by 1 base and J by 6 bases, leaving 4 bases between them. CDR3 region: CASSLALEQYF. As DNA, the CDR3 is TGTGCCAGCAGCTTAGCCCTCGAGCAGTACTTC. Drawing the rest from reference TRBV11-2 and TRBJ2-7, the complete variable domain is EAGVAQSPRYKIIEKRQSVAFWCNPISGHATLYWYQQILGQGPKLLIQFQNNGVVDDSQLPKDRFSAERLKGVDSTLKIQPAKLEDSAVYLCASSLALEQYFGPGTRLTVT.

This clone has only one observation. This chain joins TRBV5-4 and TRBJ2-5, with TRBD2 identical over 9 bases. After removal of 1 base from V and 1 base from J, the junction contained 5 bases not matched to a gene. Looked up from germline, CDR1 is SGHNT and CDR2 is YYREEE (reference sequence). The length of the CDR3 is 16 residues. The CDR3 DNA is TGTGCCAGCAGCTTGTTGGCTAGCGGGGCCCAAGAGACCCAGTACTTC. Its protein product is CASSLLASGAQETQYF.

The V and J genes are TRBV4-1 and TRBJ1-2; D gene unclear. From germline, CDR1 is MGHRA and CDR2 YSYEKL. The CDR3 runs 18 residues. With 1 base removed from V and 1 base from J, the gap between germline ends came to 19 bases. CDR3 protein: CASSQVQLGESDNYGYTF. The CDR3 nucleotides read TGCGCCAGCAGCCAAGTACAACTGGGCGAGTCTGATAACTATGGCTACACCTTC.

The V call is TRBV29-1, the J call TRBJ2-3, with no clear D. The germline CDR1 and CDR2 sequences are SQVTM and ANQGSEA. With 7 bases removed from V and 6 bases from J, the gap between germline ends came to 8 bases. The CDR3 is 10 amino acids. CDR3 nucleotides: TGCAGCGCGGGCCGTGATACGCAGTATTTT. Translating gives CSAGRDTQYF.

This clone showed up many times. Different DNA sequences within this sample yield the same CDR3. The rearrangement joins TRBV19 to TRBJ2-7, with D perhaps matching TRBD2 (5 bases). The V and J ends lost 3 bases and 4 bases respectively, with 10 bases between them. Germline V CDR1 and CDR2: LNHDA, SQIVND (reference sequence). There are 13 residues in the CDR3. The CDR3 nucleotides are TGTGCCAGTAGTATTCCGGGGAAATACGAGCAGTACTTC. It codes for CASSIPGKYEQYF. The full variable domain, rest sourced from reference TRBV19 and TRBJ2-7, is DGGITQSPKYLFRKEGQNVTLSCEQNLNHDAMYWYRQDPGQGLRLIYYSQIVNDFQKGDIAEGYSVSREKKESFPLTVTSAQKNPTAFYLCASSIPGKYEQYFGPGTRLTVT.

The chain couples TRBV19 to TRBJ2-7; 12 nucleotides line up with TRBD1. Germline lookup yields CDR1 LNHDA and CDR2 SQIVND (reference sequence). V was pared by 5 bases and J by 7 bases, with 6 bases of the junction left unmatched. The CDR3 sequence is 14 residues long. The CDR3 protein is CASSFGTGGSEQYF. In nucleotides, the CDR3 is TGTGCCAGTAGTTTCGGGACAGGGGGCTCGGAGCAGTACTTC.

The V and J genes are TRBV4-2 and TRBJ2-7; 10 bases match TRBD1. The V segment lost 3 bases and the J segment 2 bases; nucleotides outside the gene matches: 10. The CDR3 covers 17 residues. Germline V lookup: CDR1 LGHNA, CDR2 YNFKEQ. CDR3 protein: CASSHSLTGQGTYEQYF. The DNA for the CDR3 is TGTGCCAGCAGCCATTCACTGACGGGACAGGGGACCTACGAGCAGTACTTC.

This clone was detected only once. CDR3 sequence reads: CASSLRGRDNSPLHF. The CDR3 DNA is TGTGCCAGCAGCTTAAGGGGGAGGGATAATTCACCCCTCCACTTT. The chain uses TRBV7-3 and TRBJ1-6; D is possibly TRBD1 (5 bases). Germline lookup yields CDR1 SGHTA and CDR2 FQGTGA. Trimming left V 1 base short and J 5 bases short, with 9 bases between. The CDR3 has 15 amino acids.

The chain links TRBV5-1 to TRBJ2-2; the D gene is possibly TRBD1 (6 bases). The V gene lost 7 bases and the J gene lost 3 bases, with 16 bases spanning the gap. The CDR3 runs 15 residues. Germline V gene lookup returns CDR1 SGHRS and CDR2 YFSETQ. CDR3 in amino acids: CASGYRDTYTGELFF. The DNA of the CDR3 is TGCGCCAGCGGATACCGGGACACCTACACCGGGGAGCTGTTTTTT.

The chain links TRBV10-3 to TRBJ2-5; D perhaps matches TRBD2 (6 bases). The CDR3 contains 17 residues. Germline V gene sequence: CDR1 ENHRY, CDR2 SYGVKD. With 2 bases removed from V and 5 bases from J, the gap between germline ends came to 21 bases. Here the CDR3 DNA reads TGTGCCATCAGTGAGGGTGGTGGGGGGACCTCGTTGGAGACCCAGTACTTC. This gives the protein CAISEGGGGTSLETQYF.